The 18 T cell receptor beta chains below were found in one sample sequenced in a study of T cells after yellow fever vaccination. TCRdb re-called the 5' RACE reads with MiXCR, one entry per CDR3 protein. The repertoire has fewer than 500,000 distinct CDR3 sequences, about 19% of them found once; the top ten carry 18%. The sample consisted of PBMCs, taken before the yellow fever booster vaccination. The receptors were gathered from a man aged 18 to 30 who received the YFV17D yellow fever vaccine.

V and J are TRBV6-2 or TRBV6-3 and TRBJ1-2; D gene uncertain. V lost 2 bases to trimming and J lost 2 bases, with 12 bases between them. The CDR3 sequence is 15 residues long. CDR1 is MNHEY, CDR2 SVGEGT, per germline. CDR3 DNA sequence: TGTGCCAGCAGTTACAGGGAGTATACGAACTATGGCTACACCTTC. This sequence encodes CASSYREYTNYGYTF.

The chain is built from TRBV7-2 and TRBJ1-3; D might be TRBD1 (6 bases). The CDR3 totals 15 residues. Between the trimmed V and J ends, which lost 3 bases and 2 bases, there was a span of 11 bases. Germline CDR1 and CDR2: SGHTA and FQGNSA. The CDR3 here is CASSFSGTTGNTIYF. The CDR3 DNA follows: TGTGCCAGCAGCTTCTCCGGGACAACTGGAAACACCATATATTTT.

A few counts support this clonotype. The chain has TRBV7-9 and TRBJ1-6, with TRBD1 as a possible D gene (5 bases). The CDR3 consists of 14 residues. Germline loops: CDR1 SEHNR, CDR2 FQNEAQ (reference sequence). V was trimmed by 5 bases and J by 8 bases, leaving 13 bases between them. Here the CDR3 DNA reads TGTGCCAGCAGCCCCGGGGCGGGTTATTCACCCCTCCACTTT. It specifies CASSPGAGYSPLHF.

The chain has TRBV12-3 or TRBV12-4 and TRBJ2-5, with a possible D match to TRBD1 (5 bases). Trimming took 7 bases from V and 4 from J, leaving 16 bases between them. The CDR3 is 14 residues long. DNA of the CDR3: TGTGCCAGCACCCGAGCCAGCAGGGCAGAGACCCAGTACTTC. Its protein product is CASTRASRAETQYF.

This clonotype was found a few times. V and J are TRBV5-1 and TRBJ2-2, with D possibly matching TRBD1 (5 bases). From germline, CDR1 is SGHRS and CDR2 YFSETQ. This CDR3 has 11 amino acids. CDR3 in DNA: TGCGCGACGACAGTCACCGGGGAGCTGTTTTTT. This encodes CATTVTGELFF.

This sequence joins TRBV10-3 and TRBJ1-1, with a weak D call TRBD1 (5 bases). Trimming pared 10 bases from V and 4 bases from J, leaving 19 bases between. There are 14 residues in the CDR3. Germline loops: CDR1 ENHRY, CDR2 SYGVKD. The CDR3 DNA follows: TGTGCCACCCGAGGGGCAGGGTCGAGCACTGAAGCTTTCTTT. Translation: CATRGAGSSTEAFF.

The chain is built from TRBV4-1 and TRBJ2-2; 15 nucleotides match TRBD2. CDR3 length equals 16 residues. V trimming: 3 bases; J trimming: 6 bases; junction bases outside the gene matches: 2. Germline CDR1 and CDR2: MGHRA and YSYEKL. The CDR3 here is CASSHGLAGGPGELFF. The CDR3 nucleotides are TGCGCCAGCAGCCACGGACTAGCGGGGGGGCCCGGGGAGCTGTTTTTT.

The chain joins TRBV20-1 to TRBJ2-1; 9 bases line up with TRBD1. This CDR3 spans 18 amino acids. Trimming at V came to 5 bases and at J to 7 bases, leaving 21 bases not matched to a gene. From germline, CDR1 is DFQATT and CDR2 SNEGSKA (reference sequence). In nucleotides, the CDR3 is TGCAGTGCTGGGGCTCTATGGGGGTCGACAGGGGGTCGGAATGAGCAGTTCTTC. This encodes CSAGALWGSTGGRNEQFF.

This clonotype came up a few times. The rearrangement links TRBV10-1 to TRBJ1-1, with D possibly matching TRBD1 (5 bases). The CDR3 runs to 14 residues. The V and J ends lost 3 bases and 3 bases respectively, with 11 bases between them. Germline V gives CDR1 WNHNN, CDR2 SYGVQD (reference sequence). The CDR3 loop is CASSDGGSDTEAFF. CDR3 in DNA: TGCGCCAGCAGTGATGGGGGGTCGGACACTGAAGCTTTCTTT.

This clonotype showed up many times. The chain links TRBV4-3 to TRBJ1-2, with D unclear. The CDR3 has 18 residues. The ends were cut back, 1 base at V and 3 bases at J, with 21 bases in the middle. From germline, CDR1 is LGHNA and CDR2 YSLEER. Here the CDR3 reads CASSQGRGQALNYYGYTF. The CDR3 region has the DNA TGCGCCAGCAGCCAAGGACGAGGGCAGGCGCTCAATTACTATGGCTACACCTTC.

The CDR3, as DNA: TGCGCCAGCAGCTTGGGTGGGCTACAGGGAGGAGCTTTCTTT. Its translation: CASSLGGLQGGAFF. V gene TRBV5-1 combines with J gene TRBJ1-1; TRBD1 might be the D (6 bases). The length of the CDR3 is 14 residues. Germline CDR1 and CDR2: SGHRS and YFSETQ. The ends were cut back, 0 bases at V and 10 bases at J, with 16 bases in the middle.

This clonotype showed up just a few times. The chain carries TRBV4-2 and TRBJ2-3; D is perhaps TRBD1 or TRBD2 (6 bases each). The CDR3 length is 12 residues. Trimming shortened V by 6 bases and J by 6 bases, and 10 bases separated the two germline ends. In germline, CDR1 is LGHNA, CDR2 YNFKEQ. The CDR3 loop is CASRPGADTQYF. CDR3 DNA: TGTGCCAGCAGACCGGGGGCGGATACGCAGTATTTT.

The sample holds many counts of this clonotype. V is TRBV12-3 or TRBV12-4 and J is TRBJ2-6; D ambiguous. V shed 5 bases and J shed 0 bases, with 2 bases lying between them. The CDR3 consists of 13 residues. The CDR3 is CASSNSGANVLTF. The CDR3 DNA follows: TGTGCCAGCAGTAACTCTGGGGCCAACGTCCTGACTTTC.

This clonotype was found many times. The CDR3 region is CASSLTGEVDIQYF. The CDR3, as DNA: TGCGCCAGCAGCTTGACAGGGGAGGTTGACATTCAGTACTTC. The gene calls are TRBV5-1 and TRBJ2-4; maybe TRBD1 (7 bases). The CDR3 sequence is 14 residues long. Per germline, CDR1 SGHRS and CDR2 YFSETQ. The V and J ends lost 1 base and 8 bases respectively, with 13 bases between them. The full variable domain, with the rest looked up from reference TRBV5-1 and TRBJ2-4, is KAGVTQTPRYLIKTRGQQVTLSCSPISGHRSVSWYQQTPGQGLQFLFEYFSETQRNKGNFPGRFSGRQFSNSRSEMNVSTLELGDSALYLCASSLTGEVDIQYFGAGTRLSVL.

The gene calls are TRBV12-3 or TRBV12-4 and TRBJ2-3, with D uncertain. There are 13 residues in the CDR3. Trimming stripped 2 bases from V and 4 bases from J, with 7 bases between. The CDR3 DNA reads TGTGCCAGCAGTTTAAGGTGGTCAGATACGCAGTATTTT. It yields the protein CASSLRWSDTQYF.

This clonotype turned up a few times. The chain couples TRBV29-1 to TRBJ2-7, with 10 bases fitting TRBD2. The CDR3 loop spans 17 amino acids. Germline CDR1 SQVTM, CDR2 ANQGSEA. V lost 7 bases and J lost 4; bases outside the gene matches: 19. The CDR3 sequence: CSARGLAGEVQGYEQYV. DNA for the CDR3: TGCAGCGCCCGGGGGCTAGCGGGGGAGGTCCAAGGGTACGAGCAGTACGTC.

V is TRBV4-2 and J is TRBJ2-1, with D perhaps matching TRBD1 or TRBD2 (7 bases each). Trimming shortened V by 4 bases and J by 8 bases, and 24 bases separated the two germline ends. This CDR3 region has 17 residues. Per germline, CDR1 LGHNA and CDR2 YNFKEQ. CDR3 coding DNA: TGTGCCAGCAGCCCCCAGGGGGGTAGGGAGGGGTTCGATGAGCAGTTCTTC. It codes for CASSPQGGREGFDEQFF.

This chain joins TRBV11-2 and TRBJ1-2; a possible D gene is TRBD1 (5 bases). The V and J ends lost 4 bases and 1 base respectively, with 19 bases between them. Germline V gene lookup returns CDR1 SGHAT and CDR2 FQNNGV. The CDR3 consists of 17 residues. In DNA, the CDR3 is TGTGCCAGCAGCTCCGAGAGGCGAGTGGGGGGTAACTATGGCTACACCTTC. Its protein is CASSSERRVGGNYGYTF.